The 5 T cell receptor beta chains below come from one sample, sequenced in a study of T cells after posttransplantation cyclophosphamide. The method was immunoSEQ multiplex PCR; TCRdb's version includes in-frame clones alone and lacks a portion of them. The sample has about 66,000 clones, 85% to 95% seen once. The sequenced sample was PBMCs. The origin of the receptors is a woman aged 25 to 39 in good health and a related stem cell transplant donor.

This sequence joins TRBV19 and TRBJ2-3; 8 nucleotides match TRBD2. Germline values: CDR1 LNHDA, CDR2 SQIVND (reference sequence). The CDR3 sequence is 14 residues long. V dropped 7 bases and J dropped 3; count of bases not matched to a gene: 6. The chain's CDR3 is CASTPGLATDTQYF. The CDR3, as DNA: TGTGCCAGTACCCCCGGACTAGCTACAGATACGCAGTATTTT.

The V and J genes are TRBV6-4 and TRBJ2-1, with D possibly TRBD1 on 5 matching bases. V lost 3 bases to trimming and J lost 4 bases, with 10 bases between them. The length of the CDR3 is 14 residues. CDR1 is MRHNA and CDR2 is SNTAGT in the germline V gene. The DNA of the CDR3 is TGTGCCAGCAGTGAAACAGGCGAGTACAATGAGCAGTTCTTC. It codes for CASSETGEYNEQFF.

The CDR3 DNA follows: TGTGCCAGCAGTCCACAGGGGCGTTTAGATTTGTTCTTC. Its protein product is CASSPQGRLDLFF. The chain links TRBV27 to TRBJ2-1, with 7 bases fitting TRBD1. This CDR3 comprises 13 residues. V lost 5 bases and J lost 15; bases outside the gene matches: 13. The germline V gene encodes CDR1 MNHEY and CDR2 SMNVEV (reference sequence).

The chain's CDR3 is CASSLAAGLNYGYTF. The CDR3 nucleotides are TGTGCCAGCAGCTTAGCGGCAGGCCTAAACTATGGCTACACCTTC. The chain has TRBV7-6 and TRBJ1-2; D is unresolved. CDR3 length equals 15 residues. CDR1 is SGHVS, CDR2 FNYEAQ, per germline. The V and J ends lost 0 bases and 2 bases respectively, with 10 bases between them.

The gene calls are TRBV9 and TRBJ2-1, with 12 bases identical to TRBD2. This CDR3 is built from 18 residues. Germline CDR1 reads SGDLS; CDR2 reads YYNGEE. The ends lost 1 base at V and 10 bases at J; junction bases unmatched: 15. CDR3 bases: TGTGCCAGCAGCGTACCCCTGGCTAGCGGGGGGGCCAACGACGAGCAGTTCTTC. Protein product: CASSVPLASGGANDEQFF.